These 29 T cell receptor beta chains were all obtained from the same sample, sequenced in a study of cytomegalovirus exposure and HLA in healthy donors. Primers for the PCR totalled 60 Vbeta and 13 Jbeta. Some clones are missing from TCRdb's copy, which holds only in-frame ones; the method was immunoSEQ multiplex PCR. Of about 160,000 clones in the sample, around 80% were seen once. Specimen: PBMCs. These receptors came from a male donor in good health and CMV-seropositive.

The chain has TRBV11-3 and TRBJ2-1; D perhaps matches TRBD2 (5 bases). Trimming took off 5 bases at V and 2 bases at J, with 13 bases between the two ends. This CDR3 comprises 15 residues. The V gene's germline CDR1 is SGHNT and CDR2 YENEEA. The chain's CDR3 is CASSPFEGTYNEQFF. The CDR3 nucleotides are TGTGCCAGCAGCCCTTTCGAGGGAACCTACAATGAGCAGTTCTTC. The full variable domain, completed using reference TRBV11-3 and TRBJ2-1, is EAGVVQSPRYKIIEKKQPVAFWCNPISGHNTLYWYLQNLGQGPELLIRYENEEAVDDSQLPKDRFSAERLKGVDSTLKIQPAELGDSAVYLCASSPFEGTYNEQFFGPGTRLTVL.

The V call is TRBV6-5, the J call TRBJ2-7, with TRBD2 matching over 12 bases. This CDR3 spans 15 amino acids. J was trimmed by 1 base and V by 6 bases; bases with no gene match: 4. Germline V gene sequence: CDR1 MNHEY, CDR2 SVGAGI. CDR3 loop: CASSQGLAGSYEQYF. For the CDR3, the DNA is TGTGCCAGCAGCCAAGGACTAGCGGGGTCCTACGAGCAGTACTTC.

The chain links TRBV7-8 to TRBJ2-7, with 9 bases lining up with TRBD1. J lost 4 bases, V lost 1 base, and 11 bases had no gene match. The CDR3 consists of 17 residues. CDR1 and CDR2 (germline): SGHVS, FQNEAQ. The CDR3 DNA is TGTGCCAGCAGCTTAGGAACCGGGACAGGGCAAGCTTACGAGCAGTACTTC. Protein sequence: CASSLGTGTGQAYEQYF.

This rearrangement joins TRBV7-6 to TRBJ1-1, with no clear D. Germline lookup yields CDR1 SGHVS and CDR2 FNYEAQ. The CDR3 spans 16 residues. V was cut by 3 bases and J by 0 bases, with 14 bases left in between. CDR3 amino acids: CASSLQRVTLNTEAFF. The CDR3, as DNA: TGTGCCAGCAGCTTGCAGAGGGTTACCCTGAACACTGAAGCTTTCTTT.

This clone was seen only a few times. The J gene is TRBJ2-1, the V gene TRBV11-2; 10 bases are shared with TRBD2. Trimming removed 6 bases from V and 7 bases from J; junction bases left unmatched: 9. The germline V gene encodes CDR1 SGHAT and CDR2 FQNNGV. The CDR3 spans 15 residues. CDR3 sequence: CASRSSGRQLNEQFF. In DNA form, the CDR3 reads TGTGCCAGCAGGAGTAGCGGGAGGCAGTTGAATGAGCAGTTCTTC.

V is TRBV6-5 and J is TRBJ1-5; no clear D. V was pared by 6 bases and J by 7 bases, with 13 bases between. CDR1 is MNHEY and CDR2 is SVGAGI in the germline V gene. CDR3 size: 13 residues. In nucleotides, the CDR3 is TGTGCCAGCAGCCGGGTGCGAGGGCAGCCCCAGCATTTT. Translation gives CASSRVRGQPQHF.

About this clone itself: At one boundary the junction diverges from the germline segment, which might be a read error. The V gene is TRBV4-2, the J gene TRBJ2-3, with D perhaps matching TRBD2 (6 bases). CDR3 length: 15 amino acids. Germline V lookup: CDR1 LGHNA, CDR2 YNFKEQ. CDR3 amino acids: CASTQGGRGLDTQYF. CDR3 nucleotide sequence: TGTGCCAGCACCCAAGGAGGGCGGGGATTAGATACGCAGTATTTT.

This CDR3 reads CATNSGGGTDTQYF. The CDR3 coding sequence is TGTGCCACCAATAGCGGGGGGGGCACAGATACGCAGTATTTT. The V and J genes are TRBV13 and TRBJ2-3, with TRBD2 matching 11 bases. Losses at the gene ends were 10 bases for V and 1 base for J; bases not matched to a gene: 4. Germline CDR1 reads PRHDT; CDR2 reads FYEKMQ (reference sequence). CDR3 size: 14 residues.

CDR3 nucleotides: TGTGCCAGCTCACCTTTGAGGTTGGAGACCCAGTACTTC. Translating gives CASSPLRLETQYF. The gene calls are TRBV18 and TRBJ2-5; D unresolved. V was pared by 3 bases and J by 5 bases, with 10 bases between. The CDR3 is 13 amino acids. Germline assignment: CDR1 KGHSH and CDR2 LQKENI.

V is TRBV30 and J is TRBJ1-1; D perhaps matches TRBD1 (6 bases). CDR1 GTSNPN and CDR2 SVGIG come from the germline V gene (reference sequence). The V end lost 5 bases, the J end lost 0 bases, and 10 bases lay between the germline ends. This CDR3 comprises 13 residues. CDR3 nucleotide sequence: TGTGCCTGGGGACAGACAATGAACACTGAAGCTTTCTTT. Its translation: CAWGQTMNTEAFF.

This chain uses TRBV29-1 with TRBJ1-1, with 10 bases lining up with TRBD1. V lost 7 bases to trimming and J lost 0 bases; unmatched junction nucleotides: 5. Germline-derived CDR1 and CDR2 are SQVTM and ANQGSEA. The CDR3 has 14 amino acids. The CDR3 DNA reads TGCAGCGGGGGACAGGGGTCTATGAACACTGAAGCTTTCTTT. Translated: CSGGQGSMNTEAFF.

This clone has only one observation. The rearrangement joins TRBV7-9 to TRBJ2-1; TRBD2 might be the D (6 bases). The V gene's germline CDR1 is SEHNR and CDR2 FQNEAQ (reference sequence). Trimming cost V 8 bases and J 6 bases, with 23 bases left between them. The CDR3 is 16 residues long. In nucleotides, the CDR3 is TGTGCCAGCCTTCAGGATTACGGGAGTTTTCGCAATGAGCAGTTCTTC. Protein sequence: CASLQDYGSFRNEQFF.

A remark on this clone: Mismatch with germline at one junction end may stem from a read error. V is TRBV20-1 and J is TRBJ2-1, with 9 bases identical to TRBD2. Germline V lookup: CDR1 DFQATT, CDR2 SNEGSKA (reference sequence). This CDR3 is built from 11 residues. CDR3 sequence (DNA): TGCAGTGCTGGAGGTCCGGGACTAGCCCTCTTC. As protein: CSAGGPGLALF.

The CDR3 bases are TGTGCCAGCAGCGTCGAGGGGGCCCAAGCCAAAAACATTCAGTACTTC. Encoded protein: CASSVEGAQAKNIQYF. The chain links TRBV5-6 to TRBJ2-4; 7 nucleotides line up with TRBD1. V shed 4 bases, J shed 0 bases, and the junction held 7 bases outside the gene matches. CDR1 is SGHDT and CDR2 is YYEEEE in the germline V gene. CDR3 length: 16 amino acids.

The chain combines TRBV5-4 with TRBJ2-2; weak D call: TRBD1 (6 bases). CDR3 length: 13 residues. Germline CDR1 SGHNT, CDR2 YYREEE (reference sequence). V lost 3 bases and J lost 5, with 8 bases in between. The CDR3 region has the DNA TGTGCCAGCAGCTACACAGGGACCGGGGAGCTGTTTTTT. Its protein product is CASSYTGTGELFF.

The chain links TRBV2 to TRBJ2-1, with TRBD1 matching over 10 bases. CDR3 length: 15 residues. CDR1 and CDR2 (germline): SNHLY, FYNNEI. The trim removed 2 bases at V and 5 bases at J, leaving 3 bases unmatched. CDR3: CASSERTGGHNEQFF. Here the CDR3 DNA reads TGTGCCAGCAGTGAAAGGACAGGGGGTCACAATGAGCAGTTCTTC.

This clone was counted only a few times. The chain recombines TRBV30 with TRBJ1-6, with TRBD1 identical over 7 bases. Looked up from germline, CDR1 is GTSNPN and CDR2 is SVGIG (reference sequence). Trimming took 2 bases from V and 6 from J; bases not matched to a gene: 4. This CDR3 is 14 amino acids long. This CDR3 reads CAWSWDRPNSPLHF. In nucleotides, the CDR3 is TGTGCCTGGAGTTGGGACAGACCTAATTCACCCCTCCACTTT.

Written as DNA, the CDR3 is TGTGCCAGCAGGCGGGTAGACGGACCCTACGAGCAGTACTTC. It specifies CASRRVDGPYEQYF. This chain joins TRBV5-5 and TRBJ2-7; D may be TRBD2 (5 bases). Between the trimmed V and J ends, which lost 5 bases and 2 bases, there was a span of 14 bases. The CDR3 has 14 amino acids. Per germline, CDR1 SGHKS and CDR2 YYEKEE (reference sequence). The full variable domain, completed using reference TRBV5-5 and TRBJ2-7, is DAGVTQSPTHLIKTRGQQVTLRCSPISGHKSVSWYQQVLGQGPQFIFQYYEKEERGRGNFPDRFSARQFPNYSSELNVNALLLGDSALYLCASRRVDGPYEQYFGPGTRLTVT.

The chain has TRBV7-2 and TRBJ2-5; D is uncertain. Trimming removed 3 bases from V and 5 bases from J, with 10 bases in between. Per germline, CDR1 SGHTA and CDR2 FQGNSA. The CDR3 consists of 13 residues. The chain's CDR3 is CASSFVERETQYF. DNA for the CDR3: TGTGCCAGCAGCTTCGTGGAGAGGGAGACCCAGTACTTC.

The DNA of the CDR3 is TGTGCCAGCAGCCTAGGACAGGGATATCAAGAGACCCAGTACTTC. This translates into CASSLGQGYQETQYF. The chain recombines TRBV7-2 with TRBJ2-5; TRBD1 matches at 8 bases. The ends lost 5 bases at V and 2 bases at J; junction bases unmatched: 7. The CDR3 runs to 15 residues. In germline, CDR1 is SGHTA, CDR2 FQGNSA.

The chain is built from TRBV5-8 and TRBJ2-7, with 14 bases identical to TRBD2. CDR1 is SGHTS and CDR2 is YDEGEE in the germline V gene. The CDR3 contains 18 residues. Trimming at V came to 3 bases and at J to 4 bases, leaving 12 bases not matched to a gene. The CDR3 protein is CASSYTGLAGGWGYEQYF. The CDR3 coding sequence is TGTGCCAGCAGCTACACCGGACTAGCGGGAGGATGGGGTTACGAGCAGTACTTC. The variable domain in full, with the rest retrieved from reference TRBV5-8 and TRBJ2-7, is EAGVTQSPTHLIKTRGQQATLRCSPISGHTSVYWYQQALGLGLQFLLWYDEGEERNRGNFPPRFSGRQFPNYSSELNVNALELEDSALYLCASSYTGLAGGWGYEQYFGPGTRLTVT.

This clone was observed a few times. The V and J genes are TRBV12-5 and TRBJ2-5; TRBD1 is a possible D gene (7 bases). V was trimmed by 4 bases and J by 2 bases, leaving 14 bases between them. The CDR3 runs 15 residues. Germline V gene sequence: CDR1 LGHNT, CDR2 FRNRAP. The CDR3 sequence: CASGWSGGGQETQYF. Here the CDR3 DNA reads TGTGCTAGTGGTTGGTCAGGGGGAGGTCAAGAGACCCAGTACTTC. The full variable domain, completed using reference TRBV12-5 and TRBJ2-5, is DARVTQTPRHKVTEMGQEVTMRCQPILGHNTVFWYRQTMMQGLELLAYFRNRAPLDDSGMPKDRFSAEMPDATLATLKIQPSEPRDSAVYFCASGWSGGGQETQYFGPGTRLLVL.

With regard to this clone: At one end the junction does not follow the germline gene, possibly because of a read error. The sample carries other DNA sequences with the same CDR3. The chain has TRBV7-2 and TRBJ1-1; 10 nucleotides line up with TRBD1. Germline CDR1 reads SGHTA; CDR2 reads FQGNSA. CDR3 length: 16 amino acids. As DNA, the CDR3 is TGTGCCAGTAGCTTAGGGACAGGGGTCATGAACACTGAAGCTTTCTTT. Translation: CASSLGTGVMNTEAFF.

This chain uses TRBV30 with TRBJ2-2; 14 nucleotides agree with TRBD2. CDR3 length: 15 residues. The germline V gene has CDR1 GTSNPN and CDR2 SVGIG (reference sequence). J was trimmed by 8 bases and V by 5 bases; bases with no gene match: 7. In nucleotides, the CDR3 is TGTGCCTGGGGGGGACTAGCGGGAGAGGGTGGGGAGCTGTTTTTT. Translation gives CAWGGLAGEGGELFF.

This chain uses TRBV4-2 with TRBJ1-6, with a possible D match to TRBD1 (6 bases). V lost 0 bases, J lost 4 bases, and 13 bases lay in between. Germline CDR1 is LGHNA and CDR2 is YNFKEQ. The CDR3 runs 17 residues. The CDR3 spells CASSQDGAGEYNSPLHF. DNA for the CDR3: TGTGCCAGCAGCCAAGATGGGGCAGGGGAGTATAATTCACCCCTCCACTTT.

The CDR3 here is CASSQVMENSPLHF. CDR3 sequence (DNA): TGTGCCAGCTCACAGGTGATGGAGAATTCACCCCTCCACTTT. This chain connects TRBV18 to TRBJ1-6; unclear D gene. This CDR3 comprises 14 residues. V was trimmed by 4 bases and J by 7 bases, leaving 11 bases between them. Germline CDR1 and CDR2: KGHSH and LQKENI.

This clone showed up just a few times. This sequence joins TRBV5-1 and TRBJ2-1; the D is unclear. With 1 base removed from V and 2 bases from J, the gap between germline ends came to 10 bases. The CDR3 is 15 amino acids. In germline, CDR1 is SGHRS, CDR2 YFSETQ. The CDR3 sequence is CASSLMSLAYNEQFF. The CDR3 DNA reads TGCGCCAGCAGCTTGATGTCCCTCGCCTACAATGAGCAGTTCTTC.

As for this clone: An end of the junction does not agree with germline; a read error may underlie this. This chain joins TRBV7-9 and TRBJ2-1, with a tentative D call TRBD2 (6 bases). The CDR3 has 17 residues. Germline assignment: CDR1 SEHNR and CDR2 FQNEAQ (reference sequence). The DNA of the CDR3 is TGTTCCAGCAGCCCTGGCCTCGGGGGAGTCTCCTACAATGAGCAGTTCTTC. This encodes CSSSPGLGGVSYNEQFF.

The chain combines TRBV27 with TRBJ1-6; D uncertain. Germline values: CDR1 MNHEY, CDR2 SMNVEV (reference sequence). The CDR3 runs 20 residues. The germline V and J ends were trimmed by 3 bases and 5 bases, with 26 bases remaining between them. The CDR3 DNA follows: TGTGCCAGCAGTTTTCAGGTCGCGATTAAGCCACCCCTCGATAATTCACCCCTCCACTTT. Encoded protein: CASSFQVAIKPPLDNSPLHF.